These 9 T cell receptor beta chains were sequenced from one sample in a study of regulatory T cells after allogeneic stem cell transplantation. The TCR beta CDR3 region was amplified from SMARTer RACE cDNA made from RNA. TCRdb re-derived calls from the 5' RACE reads in MiXCR, one entry per CDR3 protein. The table includes over 350 distinct CDR3 sequences, roughly 21% detected once. The sample was sorted CD4+ T cells from blood (whether regulatory or conventional is not recorded), taken 30 days after allogeneic stem cell transplant. Receptor source: a human patient who had an allogeneic stem cell transplant, so the T cells may come from the graft donor.

This clonotype ranks as large. The V gene is TRBV20-1, the J gene TRBJ2-5; TRBD1 might be the D (5 bases). The CDR3 loop spans 14 amino acids. The V end lost 0 bases, the J end lost 6 bases, and 14 bases lay between the germline ends. CDR1 is DFQATT, CDR2 SNEGSKA, per germline (reference sequence). The CDR3 DNA follows: TGCAGTGCTAGAGACCCCCCTGGGGCGAAGACCCAGTACTTC. Amino acids: CSARDPPGAKTQYF.

This clonotype was detected a few times. A single base separates this from a much larger clone, so it may be a read error. The chain carries TRBV2 and TRBJ2-5; D call uncertain. Germline loops: CDR1 SNHLY, CDR2 FYNNEI. The CDR3 has 13 amino acids. The CDR3 coding sequence is TGTGCCTGCAGAAGGGTGTACCAAGAGACCCAGTACTTC. Encoded protein: CACRRVYQETQYF.

By sample share, this clonotype is large. The CDR3: CASGTYNSPLHF. In nucleotides, the CDR3 is TGCGCCAGCGGGACTTATAATTCACCCCTCCACTTT. V is TRBV10-2 and J is TRBJ1-6; the D gene is possibly TRBD1 (5 bases). There are 12 residues in the CDR3. The V gene's germline CDR1 is WSHSY and CDR2 SAAADI. V dropped 8 bases and J dropped 4 bases, with 6 bases sitting between them.

V gene TRBV20-1 combines with J gene TRBJ1-5, with 10 bases identical to TRBD1. CDR1 and CDR2 from the germline V gene are DFQATT and SNEGSKA (reference sequence). CDR3 length: 18 residues. V shed 1 base, J shed 4 bases, and the junction held 13 bases outside the gene matches. The CDR3 nucleotides read TGCAGTGCTAGAGTAAGGACAGGGGGGAGTATAGCAAATCAGCCCCAGCATTTT. It is translated as CSARVRTGGSIANQPQHF.

This clonotype is termed large. Here the CDR3 reads CASSYSGSDEQYF. DNA of the CDR3: TGTGCCAGCAGTTACTCAGGGTCGGACGAGCAGTACTTC. The V call is TRBV6-5, the J call TRBJ2-7, with D hard to call. The CDR3 is 13 amino acids. The germline V gene encodes CDR1 MNHEY and CDR2 SVGAGI. Deletions cut 0 bases from V and 5 bases from J, with 8 bases between.

This clonotype was detected only a few times. This chain joins TRBV6-5 and TRBJ1-2; D unresolved. There are 16 residues in the CDR3. Looked up from germline, CDR1 is MNHEY and CDR2 is SVGAGI. V was shortened by 2 bases and J by 6 bases, with 19 bases between the two germline ends. CDR3 in DNA: TGTGCCAGCAGTTACCGACTGGACCCTGTTAGCAATGGCTACACCTTC. It encodes CASSYRLDPVSNGYTF.

This clonotype is large by share. The rearrangement links TRBV5-6 to TRBJ2-3; 7 bases map to TRBD1. The V gene's germline CDR1 is SGHDT and CDR2 YYEEEE. The V and J ends lost 0 bases and 2 bases, in that order; junction bases with no gene match: 3. CDR3 length equals 15 residues. The CDR3 loop reads CASSLAGGVTDTQYF. The CDR3, as DNA: TGTGCCAGCAGCTTGGCAGGGGGTGTCACAGATACGCAGTATTTT.

By share, this clonotype counts as large. This chain connects TRBV28 to TRBJ2-1, with D perhaps TRBD1 (5 bases). Germline lookup yields CDR1 MDHEN and CDR2 SYDVKM. The CDR3 is 12 amino acids. V was shortened by 8 bases and J by 6 bases, with 11 bases between the two germline ends. The CDR3 sequence is CASWGHFNEQFF. Here the CDR3 DNA reads TGTGCCAGCTGGGGCCATTTCAATGAGCAGTTCTTC.

This clonotype ranks as medium-sized. The rearrangement joins TRBV5-1 to TRBJ1-2, with D possibly matching TRBD1 (6 bases). Between the trimmed V and J ends, which lost 3 bases and 7 bases, there was a span of 13 bases. CDR1 SGHRS and CDR2 YFSETQ come from the germline V gene. CDR3 length: 13 residues. For the CDR3, the DNA is TGCGCCAGCAGCTCCAACACAGGGTTTGGCTACACCTTC. Its translation is CASSSNTGFGYTF.